The 21 T cell receptor beta chains reported below all come from one sample, sequenced in a study of response to subunit inactivated influenza vaccine (dated by TCRdb to 2016 to 2018). The library came from RT-PCR. Sequenced using an Illumina HiSeq 2500. In-frame beta chains were kept once TCRdb had trimmed the public reads at Q25 with fastp and called clones with MiXCR. Each CDR3 protein appears once, grouped with its most common genes and DNA. Counted in this sample were some 190,000 distinct CDR3 sequences; about 15% of them appeared once. The top ten clonotypes cover approximately 27% of the sample. This specimen consisted of CD8+ T cells sorted from PBMCs, obtained roughly 5 days after vaccination. All receptors derive from a man aged 50-59 years who received an inactivated influenza vaccine. Donor details come from another sample of the same person, matched by shared clones.

V usage is TRBV3-1 and J usage is TRBJ2-1; D is perhaps TRBD1 (6 bases). This CDR3 spans 15 amino acids. Germline V gene sequence: CDR1 LGHDT, CDR2 YNNKEL (reference sequence). V was clipped by 3 bases and J by 4 bases, with 13 bases between them. The CDR3 DNA follows: TGTGCCAGCAGCCAGAGACAGGCGCAATACAATGAGCAGTTCTTC. Residues: CASSQRQAQYNEQFF.

This clonotype was counted a few times. The chain couples TRBV4-3 to TRBJ2-1, with TRBD2 matching 7 bases. Germline-derived CDR1 and CDR2 are LGHNA and YSLEER. Trimming at V came to 3 bases and at J to 4 bases, leaving 12 bases not matched to a gene. CDR3 length: 17 residues. In nucleotides, the CDR3 is TGCGCCAGCAGCCACGACCCGGAGGCGGGGGTTTACAATGAGCAGTTCTTC. This encodes CASSHDPEAGVYNEQFF.

There are a few counts of this clonotype. The gene calls are TRBV6-2 or TRBV6-3 and TRBJ2-2, with D unresolved. The CDR3 spans 16 residues. Trimming removed 0 bases at V and 3 bases at J, with 11 bases between. From germline, CDR1 is MNHEY and CDR2 SVGEGT. The CDR3 coding sequence is TGTGCCAGCAGTTACTCGTCCGGCAGCTACACCGGGGAGCTGTTTTTT. Its protein is CASSYSSGSYTGELFF.

This clonotype has a handful of counts. CDR3 nucleotide sequence: TGTGCCAGCAGCGCCGACAGGGTCACAGATACGCAGTATTTT. Translated: CASSADRVTDTQYF. The chain recombines TRBV9 with TRBJ2-3; 7 bases are a match to TRBD1. The CDR3 has 14 residues. The ends lost 3 bases at V and 2 bases at J; junction bases unmatched: 3. CDR1 and CDR2 from the germline V gene are SGDLS and YYNGEE.

V gene TRBV7-6 combines with J gene TRBJ2-6; no firm D call. The V end was cut by 2 bases, the J end by 1 base, with 12 bases between. The germline V gene has CDR1 SGHVS and CDR2 FNYEAQ. CDR3 length: 17 residues. CDR3 in amino acids: CASSLNAEESGANVLTF. The CDR3, as DNA: TGTGCCAGCAGCTTAAATGCTGAAGAGTCTGGGGCCAACGTCCTGACTTTC.

This clonotype has more than one count but fewer than ten. The V gene is TRBV20-1, the J gene TRBJ1-1; D not resolved. There are 13 residues in the CDR3. Germline V lookup: CDR1 DFQATT, CDR2 SNEGSKA (reference sequence). Trimming cost V 3 bases and J 6 bases, with 14 bases left between them. CDR3 nucleotide sequence: TGCAGTGCTAGTATGTCGGTCGGGGCTGAAGCTTTCTTT. Amino acids: CSASMSVGAEAFF.

Here the CDR3 reads CASSSRGGPNTGELFF. CDR3 DNA: TGTGCCAGCAGTTCTCGGGGGGGCCCTAACACCGGGGAGCTGTTTTTT. The rearrangement uses TRBV12-3 or TRBV12-4 and TRBJ2-2; 8 bases fit TRBD2. This CDR3 region has 16 residues. V lost 4 bases and J lost 2; bases outside the gene matches: 6.

There are a few counts of this clonotype. The chain employs TRBV12-3 or TRBV12-4 and TRBJ2-3; 8 nucleotides align to TRBD2. The CDR3 runs to 13 residues. V gave up 8 bases and J gave up 1 base; unmatched junction bases: 2. In DNA form, the CDR3 reads TGTGCCAGCGGGCGGGGGGGCACAGATACGCAGTATTTT. Protein product: CASGRGGTDTQYF.

V gene TRBV13 combines with J gene TRBJ2-7; no clear D gene. Germline V CDR1 and CDR2: PRHDT, FYEKMQ (reference sequence). The length of the CDR3 is 15 residues. V was pared by 5 bases and J by 0 bases, with 14 bases between. The CDR3 is CASSASGVGSYEQYF. CDR3 nucleotide sequence: TGTGCCAGCAGCGCATCGGGCGTGGGCTCCTACGAGCAGTACTTC.

Comment on this clonotype: One junction end does not reproduce the germline sequence, and a read error may be involved. The rearrangement joins TRBV14 to TRBJ2-2; D call uncertain. The CDR3 totals 13 residues. Germline lookup yields CDR1 SGHDN and CDR2 FVKESK. The DNA of the CDR3 is TGTGCCCGCAGCCAAGAACTTTCCGGGGAGCTGTTTTTT. Translation gives CARSQELSGELFF.

In this sample, this clonotype turned up a few times. This rearrangement joins TRBV6-5 to TRBJ2-3; D is perhaps TRBD2 (5 bases). The CDR3 covers 13 residues. The V and J ends lost 2 bases and 10 bases respectively, with 13 bases between them. CDR1 is MNHEY and CDR2 is SVGAGI in the germline V gene. The CDR3 protein is CASSYLNQEAQYF. The CDR3 nucleotides are TGTGCCAGCAGTTACCTGAACCAGGAGGCGCAGTATTTT.

This clonotype appeared many times. The chain joins TRBV2 to TRBJ1-1, with D tentatively TRBD1 (5 bases). This CDR3 is built from 14 residues. V shed 6 bases and J shed 0 bases, with 11 bases lying between them. In germline, CDR1 is SNHLY, CDR2 FYNNEI. CDR3 loop: CASRGTSLNTEAFF. For the CDR3, the DNA is TGTGCCAGCAGGGGGACCAGTTTGAACACTGAAGCTTTCTTT.

This chain connects TRBV20-1 to TRBJ2-7; D may be TRBD2 (6 bases). Per germline, CDR1 DFQATT and CDR2 SNEGSKA (reference sequence). This CDR3 spans 14 amino acids. The V end lost 6 bases, the J end lost 2 bases, and 17 bases lay between the germline ends. CDR3 loop: CSAPPRRAPYEQYF. The CDR3 coding sequence is TGCAGTGCCCCCCCCAGGAGGGCCCCCTACGAGCAGTACTTC.

This clonotype came up a few times. This chain uses TRBV6-1 with TRBJ2-3; TRBD2 matches at 10 bases. The CDR3 covers 16 residues. The germline CDR1 and CDR2 sequences are MNHNS and SASEGT. V lost 6 bases and J lost 4; bases outside the gene matches: 10. The CDR3 DNA reads TGTGCCAGCAGCCGAGCTAGCGGGGGACTTGCAGATACGCAGTATTTT. Protein product: CASSRASGGLADTQYF.

The genes are TRBV28 and TRBJ2-3; the D gene is possibly TRBD2 (7 bases). V lost 7 bases to trimming and J lost 11 bases, with 25 bases between them. CDR1 and CDR2 (germline): MDHEN, SYDVKM. This CDR3 has 15 residues. CDR3 residues: CASTLRWGGRRVQYF. For the CDR3, the DNA is TGTGCCAGCACCCTGCGGTGGGGGGGCCGAAGGGTGCAGTATTTT.

This clonotype was detected ten times or more. The gene calls are TRBV5-1 and TRBJ2-3; D is perhaps TRBD1 (6 bases). Germline V gives CDR1 SGHRS, CDR2 YFSETQ. The CDR3 totals 17 residues. The germline V and J ends were trimmed by 0 bases and 1 base, with 15 bases remaining between them. The CDR3 region has the DNA TGCGCCAGCAGCTTGGAGCATTGGACAGAGGGCACAGATACGCAGTATTTT. Its protein is CASSLEHWTEGTDTQYF. The full variable domain, in which reference TRBV5-1 and TRBJ2-3 provide the parts outside the CDR3, is KAGVTQTPRYLIKTRGQQVTLSCSPISGHRSVSWYQQTPGQGLQFLFEYFSETQRNKGNFPGRFSGRQFSNSRSEMNVSTLELGDSALYLCASSLEHWTEGTDTQYFGPGTRLTVL.

In this sample, this clonotype turned up a few times. V is TRBV7-2 and J is TRBJ2-3, with TRBD1 matching 7 bases. Per the germline V gene, CDR1 is SGHTA and CDR2 is FQGNSA. V dropped 5 bases and J dropped 2; count of bases not matched to a gene: 4. This CDR3 has 14 residues. In nucleotides, the CDR3 is TGTGCCAGCAGCCCAGGGACAGACACAGATACGCAGTATTTT. This encodes CASSPGTDTDTQYF. Based on the CDR3 plus reference TRBV7-2 and TRBJ2-3, the full variable domain is GAGVSQSPSNKVTEKGKDVELRCDPISGHTALYWYRQSLGQGLEFLIYFQGNSAPDKSGLPSDRFSAERTGGSVSTLTIQRTQQEDSAVYLCASSPGTDTDTQYFGPGTRLTVL.

The table lists this clonotype with a few counts. The V and J genes are TRBV3-1 and TRBJ2-2; no firm D call. Germline CDR1 is LGHDT and CDR2 is YNNKEL (reference sequence). This CDR3 region has 16 residues. Trimming left V 4 bases short and J 0 bases short, with 12 bases between. CDR3 DNA sequence: TGTGCCAGCAGCCCCATTGGACGAGCGAACACCGGGGAGCTGTTTTTT. Translating it yields CASSPIGRANTGELFF.

This clonotype was seen only a few times. The chain has TRBV28 and TRBJ1-2; TRBD1 might be the D (6 bases). Germline V gene lookup returns CDR1 MDHEN and CDR2 SYDVKM. The CDR3 sequence is 14 residues long. V shed 3 bases and J shed 4 bases, with 12 bases lying between them. This CDR3 reads CASSFPGQTYGYTF. The CDR3 DNA is TGTGCCAGCAGTTTCCCCGGACAGACCTATGGCTACACCTTC.

This clonotype has a count of ten or more. V and J are TRBV29-1 and TRBJ2-5; 8 positions agree with TRBD1. CDR1 SQVTM and CDR2 ANQGSEA come from the germline V gene. The CDR3 is made up of 13 amino acids. V lost 2 bases, J lost 5 bases, and 4 bases stayed unmatched. CDR3 sequence: CSVESGGSETQYF. CDR3 DNA sequence: TGCAGCGTTGAATCAGGGGGCTCGGAGACCCAGTACTTC.

The rearrangement links TRBV4-2 to TRBJ2-1, with D perhaps matching TRBD1 (6 bases). This CDR3 has 14 residues. Germline loops: CDR1 LGHNA, CDR2 YNFKEQ. The germline V and J ends were trimmed by 4 bases and 8 bases, with 15 bases remaining between them. This CDR3 is CASSPIQQGYEQFF. DNA of the CDR3: TGTGCCAGCAGCCCGATACAACAGGGCTATGAGCAGTTCTTC.